This is a list of T cell receptor beta chains from one sample in a study of blood T cell repertoires in COVID-19. Produced via immunoSEQ multiplex PCR; TCRdb's table is partial and in-frame only. Of 300,000 to 400,000 clones in the sample, around 87% were seen once. Sequencing was done on a sample of peripheral blood. These receptor sequences come from a woman in her fifties or sixties with COVID-19, enrolled during active disease. Both conserved end residues are part of each CDR3. A D gene is named only where the DNA matches it firmly. Expanded clones are given a class, and other clones once, few, many or no size at all.

size	D	J	V	CDR3	DNA
.	TRBD1	TRBJ2-7	TRBV27	CASSHGTAYEQYF	TGTGCCAGCAGCCACGGGACAGCCTACGAGCAGTACTTC
.	.	TRBJ1-2	TRBV19	CASKVVDIASSNYGYTF	TGTGCCAGTAAGGTTGTGGACATCGCATCCTCCAACTATGGCTACACCTTC
.	.	TRBJ1-6	TRBV5-1	CASSLVGDNSPLHF	TGCGCCAGCAGCTTGGTGGGAGATAATTCACCCCTCCACTTT
.	TRBD1	TRBJ2-4	TRBV13	CASSLIGQGANLAKNIQYF	TGTGCCAGCAGCTTAATAGGACAGGGGGCCAATTTAGCCAAAAACATTCAGTACTTC
.	.	TRBJ2-1	TRBV9	CASSVEGEGDEQFF	TGTGCCAGCAGCGTAGAAGGGGAGGGGGATGAGCAGTTCTTC
.	TRBD2	TRBJ2-3	TRBV24-1	CATSDLPRDFELRWAGGPDTQYF	TGTGCCACCAGTGATTTGCCGCGGGATTTTGAATTGCGATGGGCGGGGGGGCCAGATACGCAGTATTTT
.	.	TRBJ2-5	TRBV20-1	CSASYELSSTGETQYF	TGCAGTGCTAGTTATGAACTTAGCTCAACAGGAGAGACCCAGTACTTC
.	TRBD1	TRBJ1-6	TRBV28	CASSLYRQGTAPLHF	TGTGCCAGCAGTTTATATCGACAGGGGACAGCACCCCTCCACTTT
.	.	TRBJ1-2	TRBV3-1/TRBV3-2	CASSQNYRVLLYGYTF	TGTGCCAGCAGCCAAAATTACAGGGTCCTACTATATGGCTACACCTTC
.	.	TRBJ2-3	TRBV24-1	CATSDSNTDTQYF	TGTGCCACCAGTGACTCCAACACGGATACGCAGTATTTT
once	.	TRBJ2-5	TRBV4-2	CASSQGQLQETQYF	TGTGCCAGCAGCCAAGGACAGCTGCAAGAGACCCAGTACTTC
.	.	TRBJ2-3	TRBV10-2	CASGDPGTDTQYF	TGCGCCAGCGGAGACCCCGGCACAGATACGCAGTATTTT
.	.	TRBJ2-1	TRBV4-1	CASSQVPSLFEQFF	TGCGCCAGCAGCCAAGTGCCTAGTTTGTTTGAGCAGTTCTTC
many	.	TRBJ2-2	TRBV5-1	CASSPTRGTGELFF	TGCGCCAGCAGCCCAACCCGGGGCACCGGGGAGCTGTTTTTT
.	TRBD1	TRBJ1-3	TRBV6-5	CASREGQTGGNTIYF	TGTGCCAGCAGGGAGGGACAGACGGGGGGAAACACCATATATTTT
.	.	TRBJ1-5	TRBV19	CASSMWRDNQPQHF	TGTGCCAGTAGTATGTGGAGGGACAATCAGCCCCAGCATTTT